These T cell receptor beta chains were read from a single sample in a study of blood T cell repertoires in COVID-19. Libraries were prepared by immunoSEQ multiplex PCR; TCRdb keeps only in-frame clonotypes and omits some of them. This table has approximately 290,000 clones, 80% to 90% appearing once. Sequencing was done on a sample of PBMCs or T cells enriched from blood (not recorded which). These receptors came from a young woman who had recovered from COVID-19. The CDR3 runs from the conserved cysteine through the conserved F or W. D genes are given only for firm matches. Expanded clones are given a class, and other clones once, few, many or no size at all.

. TRBJ1-5 TRBV4-1 . TGCGCCAGCAGCCAAAAGATCGGAGAGGGCTGGCAGCCCCAGCATTTT CASSQKIGEGWQPQHF
. TRBJ1-1 TRBV19 . TGTGCCAGTAAATGGGGGGGGACATTGAACACTGAAGCTTTCTTT CASKWGGTLNTEAFF
. TRBJ2-7 TRBV2 . TGTGCCAGCAGTGAACAGGGTTCCCACGAGCAGTACTTC CASSEQGSHEQYF
TRBD1 TRBJ1-5 TRBV5-1 . TGCGCCAGCAGCCCAGGGGGGCAGGGAAGCAATCAGCCCCAGCATTTT CASSPGGQGSNQPQHF
. TRBJ1-1 TRBV28 . TGTGCCAGCAGTTTACCCCGACAGAACACTGAAGCTTTCTTT CASSLPRQNTEAFF
. TRBJ2-7 TRBV28 . TGTGCCAGCAGTCAATCCTACGAGCAGTACTTC CASSQSYEQYF
. TRBJ1-1 TRBV18 . TGTGCCAGCTCACCACCGTACGGCACTGAAGCTTTCTTT CASSPPYGTEAFF
. TRBJ1-3 TRBV11-2 . TGTGCCAGCAGCTTAAGCTTTAGACAGGCGCGAAACACCATATATTTT CASSLSFRQARNTIYF
. TRBJ1-2 TRBV28 . TGTGCCAGCAGTGCCGGGGGGGGCGCTAACTATGGCTACACCTTC CASSAGGGANYGYTF
TRBD2 TRBJ2-7 TRBV3-1/TRBV3-2 few TGTGCCAGCAGCCAAGAGGCTAGCGGGAGCTCCTACGAGCAGTACTTC CASSQEASGSSYEQYF
TRBD1 TRBJ1-2 TRBV5-1 . TGCGCCAGCAGCTCCGGGACAGGTGAATCCGGCTACACCTTC CASSSGTGESGYTF
TRBD1 TRBJ1-2 TRBV18 . TGTGCCAGCTCACCTGGGGACAGGGTTTATGGCTACACCTTC CASSPGDRVYGYTF
TRBD1 TRBJ2-3 TRBV20-1 . TGCAGTGCTAGTGGGCAGGGGGAATGGGATATTCGCACAGATACGCAGTATTTT CSASGQGEWDIRTDTQYF
. TRBJ2-5 TRBV5-6 . TGTGCCAGCAGCCCGCGACAGGGGAGGGGAGAGACCCAGTACTTC CASSPRQGRGETQYF
TRBD1 TRBJ2-7 TRBV7-6 . TGTGCCAGCAGCTTGGACAGGGGCCTAACCTACGAGCAGTACTTC CASSLDRGLTYEQYF
. TRBJ2-7 TRBV7-9 once TGTGCCAGCAGCCCTGACGGGTCCTACGAGCAGTACTTC CASSPDGSYEQYF
. TRBJ2-5 TRBV6-5 . TGTGCCAGCAGGGCCAGGGGCGCCAAGGAGACCCAGTACTTC CASRARGAKETQYF
TRBD1 TRBJ1-2 TRBV19 few TGTGCCAGCTCCAGCCGACCGGGACAGTATGGCTACACCTTC CASSSRPGQYGYTF
TRBD2 TRBJ2-7 TRBV18 . TGTGCCAGCTCACTAGGACTAGCGGGGGGCAACTACGAGCAGTACTTC CASSLGLAGGNYEQYF
TRBD1 TRBJ2-1 TRBV27 . TGTGCCAGCAGTTCCGACACAGGGGATGGCTACAATGAGCAGTTCTTC CASSSDTGDGYNEQFF
TRBD2 TRBJ2-1 TRBV7-3 once TGTGCCAGCAGCTTAAGATCGGGCGGGAGCTCCTACAATGAGCAGTTCTTC CASSLRSGGSSYNEQFF
. TRBJ1-1 TRBV6-6 . TGTGCCAGCAGCGCCGGAGGTGGGACTGAAGCTTTCTTT CASSAGGGTEAFF
. TRBJ2-7 TRBV9 . TGTGCCAGCAGCCCCATGGCCGGGCTAGCGAGAGAGGTGCAGTACTTC CASSPMAGLAREVQYF
. TRBJ1-2 TRBV7-8 . TGTGCCAGCAGCCTTGTACTTGGTGGCTACACCTTC CASSLVLGGYTF
TRBD1 TRBJ1-5 TRBV19 . TGTGCCACCAGGGAAGGGACAGGGGAGGGCCAGCCCCAGCATTTT CATREGTGEGQPQHF
. TRBJ1-2 TRBV5-6 . TGTGCCAGCAGCTTCTTGGGGCCCAACTATGGCTACACCTTC CASSFLGPNYGYTF
. TRBJ2-7 TRBV18 . TGTGCCAGCTCACCTTTTCCCGTCCCACTCGAGCAGTACTTC CASSPFPVPLEQYF
. TRBJ2-1 TRBV19 . TGTGCCAGTAGTAGTGAGAAGCTGAGCTCCTACAATGAGCAGTTCTTC CASSSEKLSSYNEQFF
. TRBJ2-2 TRBV25-1 . TGTGCCAGCAGTGCAGGAAACACCGGGGAGCTGTTTTTT CASSAGNTGELFF
. TRBJ2-2 TRBV10-3 . TGTGCCATCAGAGCCAGCGTCCCAGGGTACACCGGGGAGCTGTTTTTT CAIRASVPGYTGELFF
. TRBJ2-4 TRBV6-2/TRBV6-3 . TGTGCCAGCAGTCCCCCGGTTATAGCCAAAAACATTCAGTACTTC CASSPPVIAKNIQYF
. TRBJ1-4 TRBV5-1 . TGCGCCAGCAGCTTGAGTGGGGGGAATGAAAAACTGTTTTTT CASSLSGGNEKLFF
. TRBJ1-1 TRBV11-3 . TGTGCCAGCAGCTTAAGGGGTGGGAACACTGAAGCTTTCTTT CASSLRGGNTEAFF
. TRBJ2-2 TRBV30 . TGTGCCTGGGGGGGTAGCGGGAACACCGGGGAGCTGTTTTTT CAWGGSGNTGELFF
TRBD1 TRBJ1-1 TRBV28 many TGTGCCAGCAGTTCCCTACCGGGACAGGGTTTGAACACTGAAGCTTTCTTT CASSSLPGQGLNTEAFF
. TRBJ2-1 TRBV5-1 . TGCGCCAGCAGCGGGGCGGATAGCTCCTACAATGAGCAGTTCTTC CASSGADSSYNEQFF
TRBD1 TRBJ1-2 TRBV12-3/TRBV12-4 . TGTGCCAGCAGTCAAGGGACAGGGGTGGACTACACCTTC CASSQGTGVDYTF
TRBD1 TRBJ2-7 TRBV7-7 once TGTGCCAGCAGCGCCGGGACAGGGATCAACGAGCAGTACTTC CASSAGTGINEQYF
TRBD1 TRBJ2-6 TRBV2 . TGTGCCAGCAGTGGGGACAGGGCTGGGGCCAACGTCCTGACTTTC CASSGDRAGANVLTF
. TRBJ1-1 TRBV11-2 . TGTGCCAGCAGCTTAATGCGGGACACTGAAGCTTTCTTT CASSLMRDTEAFF
. TRBJ1-2 TRBV19 few TGTGCCAGTAGCATAAGGTCCCAAAGGGGCCCCTATGGCTACACCTTC CASSIRSQRGPYGYTF
. TRBJ2-6 TRBV19 . TGTGCCAGTATGGCAGGCCATTCTGGGGCCAACGTCCTGACTTTC CASMAGHSGANVLTF
TRBD1 TRBJ1-2 TRBV28 . TGTGCCAGCAGTCAAACAGGGGTCTATGGCTACACCTTC CASSQTGVYGYTF
. TRBJ2-7 TRBV7-2 . TGTGCCAGCGGCAGTAGGAGCTCCTACGAGCAGTACTTC CASGSRSSYEQYF
TRBD1 TRBJ2-2 TRBV13 . TGTGCCAGCAGCTTAAATCAAGGCAGGGGGTCTGGCAGGACCGGGGAGCTGTTTTTT CASSLNQGRGSGRTGELFF
TRBD1 TRBJ1-5 TRBV15 . TGTGCCACCAGCAGAGATAAGGACAGGGCCCCCAGGGCCCAGCATTTT CATSRDKDRAPRAQHF
TRBD2 TRBJ2-5 TRBV4-2 . TGTGCCAGCAGCCAAGATATGGGCGGGGGGCCCAAAGAGACCCAGTACTTC CASSQDMGGGPKETQYF
. TRBJ1-1 TRBV21-1 . TGTGCCAGCAGCAAGCGTTTCAGGGGCCCCCATCACACTGAAGCTTTCTTT CASSKRFRGPHHTEAFF
TRBD1 TRBJ1-5 TRBV10-2 few TGCGCCAGCAGTGGACAGGGTGGGAGTCAGCCCCAGCATTTT CASSGQGGSQPQHF
. TRBJ2-3 TRBV6-4 . TGTGCCAGCAGTCGGGGGGCCGCGGATACGCAGTATTTT CASSRGAADTQYF